Shown below are 27 T cell receptor beta chains from a single sample sequenced in a study of early T cells in non-severe SARS-CoV-2 infection. One entry per CDR3 protein results from TCRdb running MiXCR on the 5' RACE reads. In the table there are 95,000 to 150,000 distinct CDR3 sequences, 14% to 15% of which are singletons. The sequenced material came from whole blood. Source of these receptors: an adult who was a healthcare worker with PCR-confirmed SARS-CoV-2 infection or an uninfected control (not recorded which).

This clonotype came up a few times. The chain couples TRBV15 to TRBJ2-3, with unresolved D. Germline V gene lookup returns CDR1 LNHNV and CDR2 YYDKDF (reference sequence). This CDR3 is built from 16 residues. The ends were cut back, 0 bases at V and 0 bases at J, with 10 bases in the middle. The CDR3 DNA is TGTGCCACCAGCAGAGATAGAACCTATAGCACAGATACGCAGTATTTT. Its protein is CATSRDRTYSTDTQYF.

This clonotype was counted ten times or more. CDR3 residues: CSAIAGGAGQPQHF. CDR3 DNA: TGCAGTGCCATAGCGGGTGGGGCTGGTCAGCCCCAGCATTTT. V and J are TRBV20-1 and TRBJ1-5; maybe TRBD1 (5 bases). Germline CDR1 is DFQATT and CDR2 is SNEGSKA (reference sequence). The CDR3 is 14 residues long. Trimming shortened V by 6 bases and J by 6 bases, and 18 bases separated the two germline ends.

This rearrangement joins TRBV5-4 to TRBJ2-3; D is perhaps TRBD1 (5 bases). There are 13 residues in the CDR3. V was cut by 0 bases and J by 4 bases, with 6 bases left in between. Germline V gene lookup returns CDR1 SGHNT and CDR2 YYREEE (reference sequence). The CDR3 protein is CASSLAGSDTQYF. In nucleotides, the CDR3 is TGTGCCAGCAGCTTGGCAGGGTCAGATACGCAGTATTTT.

This clonotype appeared a few times. The chain couples TRBV20-1 to TRBJ2-1, with 11 bases fitting TRBD2. Trimming took 3 bases from V and 9 from J; bases not matched to a gene: 1. The CDR3 length is 12 residues. Germline V gene lookup returns CDR1 DFQATT and CDR2 SNEGSKA (reference sequence). The CDR3 sequence: CSARLAGGEQFF. The CDR3 DNA reads as TGCAGTGCTAGGCTAGCGGGGGGTGAGCAGTTCTTC.

This clonotype was observed a handful of times. This chain links TRBV29-1 with TRBJ1-2; D is undetermined. V was clipped by 0 bases and J by 8 bases, with 4 bases between them. The CDR3 contains 10 residues. Germline-derived CDR1 and CDR2 are SQVTM and ANQGSEA. In nucleotides, the CDR3 is TGCAGCGTTGAAGAAGGGGGCTACACCTTC. It translates to CSVEEGGYTF.

This clonotype was seen more than once but under ten times. The chain joins TRBV12-2 to TRBJ1-6; the tabulated D call, TRBD1, remains unverified against the DNA. TRBV12-2 is a documented pseudogene. This CDR3 is built from 15 residues. CDR3 region: CASRTRGTYNSPLHF. CDR3 DNA sequence: TGTGCAAGTCGCACGAGGGGGACCTATAATTCACCCCTCCACTTT.

This clonotype came up a few times. The V gene is TRBV6-5, the J gene TRBJ1-1; D remains ambiguous. CDR1 and CDR2 (germline): MNHEY, SVGAGI. This CDR3 has 14 residues. Trimming cost V 6 bases and J 0 bases, with 11 bases left between them. The CDR3 loop is CASRPPSMNTEAFF. CDR3 DNA sequence: TGTGCCAGCAGACCCCCGTCTATGAACACTGAAGCTTTCTTT.

This clonotype was observed a handful of times. The genes are TRBV12-3 or TRBV12-4 and TRBJ2-3; D is possibly TRBD1 or TRBD2 (5 bases each). The CDR3 consists of 15 residues. The V and J ends lost 3 bases and 1 base respectively, with 11 bases between them. The CDR3 DNA sequence: TGTGCCAGCAGTTTCTCCGGGGCTCGCACAGATACGCAGTATTTT. Amino acid sequence: CASSFSGARTDTQYF.

This clonotype was counted a few times. This chain joins TRBV28 and TRBJ2-3; D remains ambiguous. V was shortened by 3 bases and J by 5 bases, with 9 bases between the two germline ends. CDR3 length: 13 residues. CDR1 is MDHEN and CDR2 is SYDVKM in the germline V gene. CDR3 nucleotides: TGTGCCAGCAGTTTCAGCAGAGGAGATACGCAGTATTTT. Translating it yields CASSFSRGDTQYF.

This clonotype has ten or more counts. DNA for the CDR3: TGCAGTGCTAGAAAAATAGCGGGGAAGGAAGAGACCCAGTACTTC. This encodes CSARKIAGKEETQYF. The chain links TRBV20-1 to TRBJ2-5, with 8 bases identical to TRBD2. The CDR3 consists of 15 residues. Germline V gene sequence: CDR1 DFQATT, CDR2 SNEGSKA (reference sequence). The V and J ends lost 2 bases and 3 bases, in that order; junction bases with no gene match: 8.

A few counts support this clonotype. The gene calls are TRBV30 and TRBJ2-3; a weak D match, TRBD2 (5 bases). Germline V lookup: CDR1 GTSNPN, CDR2 SVGIG (reference sequence). The ends were cut back, 2 bases at V and 8 bases at J, with 14 bases in the middle. The CDR3 covers 13 residues. The CDR3: CAWSTKGSGTQYF. Written as DNA, the CDR3 is TGTGCCTGGAGTACCAAAGGGAGTGGTACGCAGTATTTT.

The V and J genes are TRBV30 and TRBJ2-7; 10 bases are shared with TRBD1. Germline V lookup: CDR1 GTSNPN, CDR2 SVGIG (reference sequence). Germline trimming cut 1 base from V and 6 bases from J; bases unmatched to any gene: 6. The CDR3 consists of 14 residues. The CDR3 reads CAWSGATGGGEQYF. CDR3 DNA: TGTGCCTGGAGTGGGGCGACAGGGGGCGGCGAGCAGTACTTC.

The gene calls are TRBV19 and TRBJ1-6, with no clear D. The V end was cut by 6 bases, the J end by 10 bases, with 19 bases between. The CDR3 is 15 residues long. The V gene's germline CDR1 is LNHDA and CDR2 SQIVND (reference sequence). CDR3 sequence: CASSLARGSRSPLHF. The CDR3 bases are TGTGCCAGTAGCCTGGCCCGGGGATCAAGGTCACCCCTCCACTTT. The full variable domain, with the rest looked up from reference TRBV19 and TRBJ1-6, is DGGITQSPKYLFRKEGQNVTLSCEQNLNHDAMYWYRQDPGQGLRLIYYSQIVNDFQKGDIAEGYSVSREKKESFPLTVTSAQKNPTAFYLCASSLARGSRSPLHFGNGTRLTVT.

The V and J genes are TRBV9 and TRBJ2-2; D unclear. CDR1 SGDLS and CDR2 YYNGEE come from the germline V gene. V gave up 0 bases and J gave up 1 base, with 4 bases separating them. The length of the CDR3 is 14 residues. The CDR3 DNA reads TGTGCCAGCAGCGTAGGATTGAACACCGGGGAGCTGTTTTTT. This codes for CASSVGLNTGELFF.

This clonotype occurred a few times. The genes are TRBV6-1 and TRBJ1-5; the D gene is possibly TRBD1 (6 bases). Germline V gene sequence: CDR1 MNHNS, CDR2 SASEGT. The CDR3 extends over 14 amino acids. Trimming left V 7 bases short and J 4 bases short, with 14 bases between. The CDR3 spells CASKVGGPNQPQHF. The CDR3 region has the DNA TGTGCCAGCAAGGTTGGGGGGCCAAATCAGCCCCAGCATTTT.

This clonotype was seen only a few times. V and J are TRBV3-1 and TRBJ2-7; no clear D. The CDR3 is 15 residues long. CDR1 and CDR2 (germline): LGHDT, YNNKEL (reference sequence). V lost 3 bases and J 0 bases, leaving 12 bases between the germline ends. CDR3: CASSHGSYPSYEQYF. In DNA, the CDR3 is TGTGCCAGCAGCCACGGGTCATACCCCTCCTACGAGCAGTACTTC.

The sample holds a few counts of this clonotype. The chain employs TRBV9 and TRBJ2-2; D may be TRBD1 (6 bases). CDR3 length equals 16 residues. CDR1 is SGDLS and CDR2 is YYNGEE in the germline V gene. With 3 bases removed from V and 2 bases from J, the gap between germline ends came to 14 bases. The CDR3 sequence is CASSARDTGNTGELFF. The CDR3 bases are TGTGCCAGCAGCGCCCGGGACACCGGTAACACCGGGGAGCTGTTTTTT.

This clonotype has more than one count but fewer than ten. This chain joins TRBV11-1 and TRBJ2-7; D call uncertain. The CDR3 runs 12 residues. Trimming pared 5 bases from V and 3 bases from J, leaving 8 bases between. The germline V gene has CDR1 SGHAT and CDR2 FQDESV (reference sequence). CDR3 DNA sequence: TGTGCCAGCAGCAACACAGACTACGAGCAGTACTTC. It is translated as CASSNTDYEQYF.

This clonotype was seen more than once but under ten times. This sequence joins TRBV7-9 and TRBJ1-6; TRBD1 matches 7 bases. The germline V gene has CDR1 SEHNR and CDR2 FQNEAQ (reference sequence). The CDR3 sequence is 15 residues long. V shed 5 bases, J shed 9 bases, and the junction held 10 bases outside the gene matches. The CDR3 region has the DNA TGTGCCAGCAGCACGACCCTCAGGGGGGCTTCACCCCTCCACTTT. Its translation is CASSTTLRGASPLHF.

This clonotype was recorded a few times. The chain carries TRBV29-1 and TRBJ1-2; D is unresolved. Trimming pared 4 bases from V and 6 bases from J, leaving 6 bases between. This CDR3 is 10 amino acids long. Germline CDR1 SQVTM, CDR2 ANQGSEA. The CDR3 DNA reads as TGCAGCGTTGCCGGGAATGGCTACACCTTC. This sequence encodes CSVAGNGYTF.

This clonotype was recorded a few times. The rearrangement joins TRBV15 to TRBJ2-5; no clear D. This CDR3 spans 16 amino acids. Between the trimmed V and J ends, which lost 2 bases and 0 bases, there was a span of 13 bases. Germline values: CDR1 LNHNV, CDR2 YYDKDF (reference sequence). DNA of the CDR3: TGTGCCACCAGCAGAATAAATTACCTTTACCAAGAGACCCAGTACTTC. This codes for CATSRINYLYQETQYF.

This clonotype was seen at least ten times. The V call is TRBV7-9, the J call TRBJ2-6; 7 nucleotides agree with TRBD2. CDR3 length: 18 amino acids. The germline gives CDR1 SEHNR, CDR2 FQNEAQ (reference sequence). The V segment lost 4 bases and the J segment 0 bases; nucleotides outside the gene matches: 9. CDR3 nucleotides: TGTGCCAGCAGCTCAGGCGGGGGACGACGCTCTGGGGCCAACGTCCTGACTTTC. This sequence encodes CASSSGGGRRSGANVLTF.

V gene TRBV29-1 combines with J gene TRBJ2-2; D gene unclear. CDR3 length: 10 residues. Trimming removed 5 bases from V and 10 bases from J, with 8 bases in between. Looked up from germline, CDR1 is SQVTM and CDR2 is ANQGSEA. The CDR3 sequence is CSVPWSELFF. DNA of the CDR3: TGCAGCGTTCCCTGGTCGGAGCTGTTTTTT.

This clonotype turned up a few times. The CDR3 is CASIFSGVENTIYF. CDR3 nucleotide sequence: TGTGCCAGCATTTTTTCAGGGGTTGAAAACACCATATATTTT. This chain connects TRBV12-3 or TRBV12-4 to TRBJ1-3; D is perhaps TRBD1 (6 bases). V shed 7 bases and J shed 6 bases, with 16 bases lying between them. The CDR3 consists of 14 residues.

This chain connects TRBV29-1 to TRBJ2-7; perhaps TRBD1 as D (6 bases). With 0 bases removed from V and 11 bases from J, the gap between germline ends came to 14 bases. The CDR3 has 12 residues. Germline CDR1 and CDR2: SQVTM and ANQGSEA. In nucleotides, the CDR3 is TGCAGCGTTGAAGAGGGGGCCGGGAAGGAGTACTTC. Translating it yields CSVEEGAGKEYF.

The count of this clonotype is one. The chain uses TRBV10-3 and TRBJ1-1; no firm D call. Germline-derived CDR1 and CDR2 are ENHRY and SYGVKD. The CDR3 loop spans 13 amino acids. The V end was cut by 11 bases, the J end by 0 bases, with 13 bases between. The CDR3 DNA reads TGTGCCGCCACGGTCCAGATGAACACTGAAGCTTTCTTT. Protein sequence: CAATVQMNTEAFF.

This clonotype was recorded a few times. The chain has TRBV29-1 and TRBJ2-5; maybe TRBD1 (6 bases). The CDR3 covers 13 residues. In germline, CDR1 is SQVTM, CDR2 ANQGSEA. V dropped 6 bases and J dropped 9 bases, with 20 bases sitting between them. The CDR3 protein is CSVQLSSAGAQYF. The DNA for the CDR3 is TGCAGCGTCCAATTATCGTCTGCAGGGGCCCAGTACTTC. Variable domain in full (rest from reference TRBV29-1 and TRBJ2-5): SAVISQKPSRDICQRGTSLTIQCQVDSQVTMMFWYRQQPGQSLTLIATANQGSEATYESGFVIDKFPISRPNLTFSTLTVSNMSPEDSSIYLCSVQLSSAGAQYFGPGTRLLVL.